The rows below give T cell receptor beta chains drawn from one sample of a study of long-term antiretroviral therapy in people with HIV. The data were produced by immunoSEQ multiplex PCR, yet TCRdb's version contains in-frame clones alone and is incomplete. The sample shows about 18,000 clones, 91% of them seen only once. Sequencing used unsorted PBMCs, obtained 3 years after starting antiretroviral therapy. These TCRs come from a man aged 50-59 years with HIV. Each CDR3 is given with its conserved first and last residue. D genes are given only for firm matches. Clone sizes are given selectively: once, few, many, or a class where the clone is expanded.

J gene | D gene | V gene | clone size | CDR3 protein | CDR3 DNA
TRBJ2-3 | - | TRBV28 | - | CASSVPLRGVTDTQYF | TGTGCCAGCAGTGTTCCCCTCAGGGGGGTCACAGATACGCAGTATTTT
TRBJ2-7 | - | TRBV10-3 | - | CAISEVQDEQYF | TGTGCCATCAGTGAGGTACAAGACGAGCAGTACTTC
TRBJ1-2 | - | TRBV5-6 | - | CASSSSRPQGYTF | TGTGCCAGCAGCTCTTCGAGACCTCAAGGCTACACCTTC
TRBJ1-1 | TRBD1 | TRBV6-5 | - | CASSYSGPGQGMTFF | TGTGCCAGCAGTTACTCGGGTCCGGGACAGGGGATGACTTTCTTT
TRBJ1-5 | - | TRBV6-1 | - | CASSEAMAQPQHF | TGTGCCAGCAGTGAAGCGATGGCCCAGCCCCAGCATTTT
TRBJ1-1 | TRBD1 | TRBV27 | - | CASSPTGTVNTEAFF | TGTGCCAGCAGTCCAACCGGGACAGTGAACACTGAAGCTTTCTTT
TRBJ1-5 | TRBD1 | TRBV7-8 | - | CASSLETHRGLAQHF | TGTGCCAGCAGCTTAGAGACACACAGGGGTCTAGCCCAGCATTTT
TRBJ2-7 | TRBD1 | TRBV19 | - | CASDPGQGTYEQYF | TGTGCCAGCGACCCGGGACAGGGGACCTACGAGCAGTACTTC
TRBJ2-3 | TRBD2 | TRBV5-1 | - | CASSLGSGGARDTQYF | TGCGCCAGCAGCTTGGGGAGCGGGGGGGCCAGGGATACGCAGTATTTT
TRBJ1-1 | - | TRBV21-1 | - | CASSKEIGQASLGTEAFF | TGTGCCAGCAGCAAAGAGATTGGACAGGCTTCCTTGGGCACTGAAGCTTTCTTT
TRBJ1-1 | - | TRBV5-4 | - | CASSLGPSTFF | TGTGCCAGCAGCCTCGGCCCATCGACTTTCTTT
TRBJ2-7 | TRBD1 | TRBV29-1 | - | CSVAWTGTYEQYF | TGCAGCGTTGCTTGGACAGGGACCTACGAGCAGTACTTC
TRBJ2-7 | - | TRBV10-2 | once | CASRDPGGEQYF | TGCGCCAGCCGGGACCCGGGCGGCGAGCAGTACTTC
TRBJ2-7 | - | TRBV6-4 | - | CASRTGTFPYEQYF | TGTGCCAGCAGAACAGGGACCTTCCCCTACGAGCAGTACTTC
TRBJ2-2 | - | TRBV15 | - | CATSLSTGNTGELFF | TGTGCCACCAGCCTTTCGACAGGGAACACCGGGGAGCTGTTTTTT
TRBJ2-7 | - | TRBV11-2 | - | CASSLLIRSYEQYF | TGTGCCAGCAGCTTATTGATCCGCTCCTACGAGCAGTACTTC
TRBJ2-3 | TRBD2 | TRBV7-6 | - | CASSFRSGGPDTQYF | TGTGCCAGCAGCTTTAGAAGCGGGGGCCCAGATACGCAGTATTTT
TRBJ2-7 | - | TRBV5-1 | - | CASSFQSQTGGEQYF | TGCGCCAGCAGCTTCCAAAGTCAGACAGGCGGCGAGCAGTACTTC
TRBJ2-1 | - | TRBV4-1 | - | CASSPYRDFPNEQFF | TGCGCCAGCAGCCCGTACCGGGACTTTCCTAATGAGCAGTTCTTC
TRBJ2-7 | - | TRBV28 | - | CASSTTRGVYEQYF | TGTGCCAGCAGCACGACGAGAGGGGTCTACGAGCAGTACTTC
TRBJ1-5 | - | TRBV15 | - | CATTTGLNQPQHF | TGTGCCACCACAACAGGACTGAATCAGCCCCAGCATTTT
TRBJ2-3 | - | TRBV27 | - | CASSLWITDTQYF | TGTGCCAGCAGTTTATGGATCACAGATACGCAGTATTTT
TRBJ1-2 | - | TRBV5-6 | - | CASSLGTGAMWGYTF | TGTGCCAGCAGCTTGGGCACCGGGGCGATGTGGGGCTACACCTTC
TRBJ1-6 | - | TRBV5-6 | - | CASSSTGTYNSLLHF | TGTGCCAGCAGCTCGACAGGTACCTATAATTCACTCCTCCACTTT
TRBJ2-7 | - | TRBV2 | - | CASSDNGDEQYF | TGTGCCAGCAGTGATAACGGGGACGAGCAGTACTTC
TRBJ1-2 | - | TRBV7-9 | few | CASSLASGTWDYTF | TGTGCCAGCAGCTTAGCATCCGGGACATGGGACTACACCTTC
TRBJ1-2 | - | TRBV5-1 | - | CASTEDWARYTF | TGCGCCAGCACCGAGGACTGGGCTCGGTACACCTTC
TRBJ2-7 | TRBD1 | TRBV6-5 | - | CASSYTGTGIEQYF | TGTGCCAGCAGTTATACCGGGACAGGGATCGAGCAGTACTTC
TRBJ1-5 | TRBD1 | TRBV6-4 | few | CASSDTDRGNQPQHF | TGTGCCAGCAGTGATACGGACAGGGGTAATCAGCCCCAGCATTTT
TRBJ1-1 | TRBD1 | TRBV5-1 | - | CASRLRGQTDTEAFF | TGCGCCAGCAGGCTCAGGGGGCAAACGGACACTGAAGCTTTCTTT
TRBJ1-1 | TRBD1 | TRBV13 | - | CASTPQGDNTEAFF | TGTGCCAGCACCCCACAGGGGGATAACACTGAAGCTTTCTTT
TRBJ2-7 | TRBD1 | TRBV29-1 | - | CSVGKGAREQYF | TGCAGCGTTGGCAAGGGGGCGAGGGAGCAGTACTTC
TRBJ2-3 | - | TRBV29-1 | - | CSVEDLRALADTQYF | TGCAGCGTTGAAGATCTGAGGGCCTTGGCAGATACGCAGTATTTT
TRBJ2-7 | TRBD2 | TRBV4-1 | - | CASSLGGQAGDLSYEQYF | TGCGCCAGCAGCCTAGGGGGACAAGCGGGGGACCTCTCCTACGAGCAGTACTTC
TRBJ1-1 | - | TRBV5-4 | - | CASSPVATEAFF | TGTGCCAGCAGCCCGGTGGCCACTGAAGCTTTCTTT
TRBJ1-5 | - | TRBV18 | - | CASSPEGAQPQHF | TGTGCCAGCTCACCGGAAGGGGCTCAGCCCCAGCATTTT
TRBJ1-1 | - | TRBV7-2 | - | CASSFGWNTEAFF | TGTGCCAGCAGCTTTGGATGGAACACTGAAGCTTTCTTT
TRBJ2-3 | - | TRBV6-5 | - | CASSYSGTTADTQYF | TGTGCCAGCAGTTATTCCGGGACAACCGCAGATACGCAGTATTTT
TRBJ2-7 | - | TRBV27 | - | CASSPRSGRISYEQYF | TGTGCCAGCAGTCCCCGATCGGGACGGATTTCCTACGAGCAGTACTTC